This TCR beta chain was sequenced during a study of cytomegalovirus exposure and HLA in healthy donors. Broader study findings: Reports indicated that the classifier achieved high specificity and sensitivity in diagnosing cytomegalovirus status.

As for this clone: Antigen unknown.

The assay was immunoSEQ multiplex PCR, and TCRdb's table has in-frame clones only and misses some. The sample lists about 120,000 clones, more than 70% seen once, with 2.1% in the top ten. What was sequenced was PBMCs. The TCR sequence derives from a woman in her 30s in good health and CMV-seronegative.

The CDR3 region is CASSLAGTNSYNEQFF. For the CDR3, the DNA is TGTGCCAGCAGCTTAGCGGGGACTAACTCCTACAATGAGCAGTTCTTC. The rearrangement links TRBV7-3 to TRBJ2-1, with TRBD2 identical over 7 bases. This CDR3 comprises 16 residues. Germline CDR1 SGHTA, CDR2 FQGTGA. The V segment lost 2 bases and the J segment 0 bases; nucleotides outside the gene matches: 4.